A single sample gave rise to the 6 T cell receptor beta chains below, sequenced in a study of blood T cell repertoires in COVID-19. The protocol was immunoSEQ multiplex PCR, while the TCRdb copy is restricted to in-frame clones and leaves out a portion. This table holds about 170,000 clones, about 86% found once. Material for sequencing was PBMCs or T cells enriched from blood (not recorded which). Every receptor here comes from a woman aged 50 to 60 in a cohort exposed to, infected with or recovered from COVID-19 (not recorded which).

The chain recombines TRBV7-9 with TRBJ1-2; 8 bases line up with TRBD1. The CDR3 has 15 residues. The trim removed 5 bases at V and 4 bases at J, leaving 9 bases unmatched. From germline, CDR1 is SEHNR and CDR2 FQNEAQ (reference sequence). The CDR3 sequence: CASSLGQGSFYGYTF. The CDR3 DNA follows: TGTGCCAGCAGCCTCGGACAGGGCTCCTTCTATGGCTACACCTTC.

This clone was observed a single time. The rearrangement uses TRBV5-1 and TRBJ2-3; 8 bases are shared with TRBD2. The V gene end was trimmed by 4 bases and the J gene end by 2 bases; junction bases not matched to a gene: 6. The CDR3 has 15 amino acids. Per the germline V gene, CDR1 is SGHRS and CDR2 is YFSETQ. CDR3 in amino acids: CASSLPTSDTDTQYF. The CDR3 DNA sequence: TGCGCCAGCAGCCTACCGACTAGCGACACAGATACGCAGTATTTT.

The chain has TRBV6-1 and TRBJ1-2, with TRBD1 matching over 12 bases. Germline-derived CDR1 and CDR2 are MNHNS and SASEGT. Germline trimming cut 2 bases from V and 4 bases from J; bases unmatched to any gene: 5. The CDR3 is 16 residues long. The CDR3 spells CASSESGTGGVYGYTF. The CDR3 nucleotides read TGTGCCAGCAGTGAATCGGGGACAGGGGGCGTCTATGGCTACACCTTC.

This clone was seen a few times. V usage is TRBV19 and J usage is TRBJ1-2; 9 bases map to TRBD1. Germline CDR1 and CDR2: LNHDA and SQIVND (reference sequence). V was pared by 7 bases and J by 6 bases, with 6 bases of the junction left unmatched. The CDR3 consists of 13 residues. The CDR3 protein is CASNMGQGNGYTF. CDR3 bases: TGTGCCAGTAATATGGGACAGGGAAATGGCTACACCTTC.

The chain has TRBV10-1 and TRBJ1-5; D uncertain. Trimming stripped 7 bases from V and 7 bases from J, with 14 bases between. Germline CDR1 reads WNHNN; CDR2 reads SYGVQD (reference sequence). The CDR3 loop spans 13 amino acids. CDR3 amino acids: CASIPREGQPQHF. CDR3 DNA: TGCGCCAGCATTCCGAGGGAAGGACAGCCCCAGCATTTT.

The chain links TRBV29-1 to TRBJ1-1; no definite D call. This CDR3 region has 13 residues. The germline CDR1 and CDR2 sequences are SQVTM and ANQGSEA. The V gene lost 6 bases and the J gene lost 3 bases, with 14 bases spanning the gap. The chain's CDR3 is CSVGNDWDTEAFF. The DNA of the CDR3 is TGCAGCGTCGGGAACGACTGGGACACTGAAGCTTTCTTT.